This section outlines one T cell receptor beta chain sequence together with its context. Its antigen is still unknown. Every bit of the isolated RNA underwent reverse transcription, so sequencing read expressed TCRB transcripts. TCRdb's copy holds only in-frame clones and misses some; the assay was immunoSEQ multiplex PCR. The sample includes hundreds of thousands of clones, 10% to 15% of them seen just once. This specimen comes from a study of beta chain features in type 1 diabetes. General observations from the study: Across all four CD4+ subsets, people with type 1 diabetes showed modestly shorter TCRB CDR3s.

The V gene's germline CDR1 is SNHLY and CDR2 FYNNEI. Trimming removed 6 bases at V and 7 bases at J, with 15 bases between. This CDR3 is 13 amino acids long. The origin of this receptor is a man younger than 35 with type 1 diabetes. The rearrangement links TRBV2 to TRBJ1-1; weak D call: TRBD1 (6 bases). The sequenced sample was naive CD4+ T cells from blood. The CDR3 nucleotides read TGTGCCAGCAGGGGACAAAGGAGGGTTGAAGCTTTCTTT. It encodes CASRGQRRVEAFF. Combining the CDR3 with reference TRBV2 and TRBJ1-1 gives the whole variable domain EPEVTQTPSHQVTQMGQEVILRCVPISNHLYFYWYRQILGQKVEFLVSFYNNEISEKSEIFDDQFSVERPDGSNFTLKIRSTKLEDSAMYFCASRGQRRVEAFFGQGTRLTVV.